This T cell receptor beta chain was found in a study of radiotherapy plus CTLA-4 blockade in lung cancer. Overall study findings and caveats: TCR clones originating in tumors grew in number in blood after radiotherapy plus ipilimumab.

This clone has a handful of counts. The antigen remains unidentified. The same CDR3 can be traced to other DNA sequences in this sample. Produced via immunoSEQ multiplex PCR; TCRdb's table is partial and in-frame only. The sample consists of around 80,000 clones, roughly four fifths of them appearing once. This CDR3 contains 15 residues. Germline V gene sequence: CDR1 MDHEN, CDR2 SYDVKM. V lost 6 bases and J lost 4; bases outside the gene matches: 12. The sequences come from peripheral blood, collected from a patient treated with radiotherapy plus ipilimumab. The source is a human donor with non-small cell lung cancer who had stable disease on radiotherapy plus ipilimumab. The chain combines TRBV28 with TRBJ2-7, with 7 bases aligning to TRBD2. CDR3 in DNA: TGTGCCAGCAGGTGGGGGGGAGGGGCGAGATACGAGCAGTACTTC. The encoded protein is CASRWGGGARYEQYF.